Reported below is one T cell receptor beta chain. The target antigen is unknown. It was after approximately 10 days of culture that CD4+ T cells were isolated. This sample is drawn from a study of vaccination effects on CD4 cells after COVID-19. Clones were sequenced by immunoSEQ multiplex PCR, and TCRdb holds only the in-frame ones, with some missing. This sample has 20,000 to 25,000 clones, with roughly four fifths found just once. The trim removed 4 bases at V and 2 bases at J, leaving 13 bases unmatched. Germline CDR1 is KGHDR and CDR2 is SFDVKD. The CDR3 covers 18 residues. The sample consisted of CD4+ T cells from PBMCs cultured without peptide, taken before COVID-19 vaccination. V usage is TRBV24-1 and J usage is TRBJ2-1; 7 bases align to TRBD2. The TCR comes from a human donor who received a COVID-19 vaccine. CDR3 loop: CATSDPKPGTTTYNEQFF. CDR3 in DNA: TGTGCCACCAGTGACCCAAAACCCGGGACTACCACCTACAATGAGCAGTTCTTC.